This T cell receptor (beta chain) originates from a study of T cells in Graves' hyperthyroidism and ophthalmopathy. The trim removed 6 bases at V and 5 bases at J, leaving 7 bases unmatched. CDR3 size: 13 residues. Germline assignment: CDR1 DFQATT and CDR2 SNEGSKA (reference sequence). Investigators excluded patients with uncontrolled infection, other autoimmune disease, pregnancy or lactation. TCR beta CDR3 regions were amplified from RNA transcripts. The primer set for the first-round RT-PCR of the TCR CDR3 was HTBI. TCRdb recomputed calls from the multiplex PCR reads with MiXCR, one row per CDR3 protein. The sample includes approximately 510,000 distinct CDR3 sequences, 20% to 25% seen only once; the top ten take approximately 25%. This clonotype was counted at least ten times.

The sequencing sample was made of blood. The sequence was collected from a young man with Graves' hyperthyroidism. The chain joins TRBV20-1 to TRBJ2-5, with 9 bases that match TRBD2. The CDR3 reads CSAAGTSFETQYF. The DNA of the CDR3 is TGCAGTGCGGCCGGGACTAGCTTCGAGACCCAGTACTTC.